This T cell receptor (beta chain) emerged from a study of blood T cells in healthy people across ages. Isolation yielded PBMCs, at least 6.5 million per sample, in every case. Primers used in a second PCR of about 6 to 11 cycles were a sample-barcoded 5' primer and a J-beta primer mix. Each CDR3 protein is one row after TCRdb ran MiXCR on the 5' RACE reads. This table holds over a million distinct CDR3 sequences, roughly 43% found once. This clonotype turned up a few times. The sample consisted of blood. This receptor was taken from a woman under 30 in good health.

CDR3 in amino acids: CASSELAGGQGYTF. The CDR3 nucleotides are TGTGCCAGCAGTGAACTTGCGGGGGGCCAAGGCTACACCTTC. V is TRBV2 and J is TRBJ1-2, with D maybe TRBD1 (6 bases). The CDR3 is made up of 14 amino acids. The V and J ends lost 2 bases and 8 bases respectively, with 15 bases between them. Germline assignment: CDR1 SNHLY and CDR2 FYNNEI.